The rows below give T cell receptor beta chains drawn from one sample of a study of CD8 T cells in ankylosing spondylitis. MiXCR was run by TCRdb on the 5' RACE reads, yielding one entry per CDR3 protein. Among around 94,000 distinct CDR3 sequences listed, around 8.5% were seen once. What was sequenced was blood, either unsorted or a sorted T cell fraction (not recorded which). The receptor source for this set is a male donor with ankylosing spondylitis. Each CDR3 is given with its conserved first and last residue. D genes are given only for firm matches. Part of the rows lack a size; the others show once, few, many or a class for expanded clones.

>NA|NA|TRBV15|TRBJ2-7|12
TGTGCCACGCAGTCGGGACTGAGAACTTTATACTTC
CATQSGLRTLYF
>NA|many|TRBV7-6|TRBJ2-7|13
TGTGCCAGCAGCTTAAACAAGGCCTACGAGCAGTACTTC
CASSLNKAYEQYF
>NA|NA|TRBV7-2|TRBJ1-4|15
TGTGCCAGCAGCTTAGTAATACGGGAAAATGAAAAACTGTTTTTT
CASSLVIRENEKLFF
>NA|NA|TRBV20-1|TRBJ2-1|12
TGCAGTGCTACATGGGGTTACAATGAGCAGTTCTTC
CSATWGYNEQFF
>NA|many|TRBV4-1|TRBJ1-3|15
TGCGCCAGCAGCCGATCAGGGAACTCTGGAAACACCATATATTTT
CASSRSGNSGNTIYF
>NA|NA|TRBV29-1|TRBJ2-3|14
TGCAGCGTTGAAAATACTGAGGGTGGGGATACGCAGTATTTT
CSVENTEGGDTQYF
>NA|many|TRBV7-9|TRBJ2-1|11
TGTGCCAGCAGTTTGGGGGCTGAGCAGTTCTTC
CASSLGAEQFF
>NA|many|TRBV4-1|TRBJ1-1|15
TGCGCCAGCAGCCTCGGGGCAGTCCCGAACACTGAAGCTTTCTTT
CASSLGAVPNTEAFF
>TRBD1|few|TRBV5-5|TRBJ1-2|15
TGTGCCAGCAGCTTGGCGGGCGACAGGGTGTTTGGCTACACCTTC
CASSLAGDRVFGYTF
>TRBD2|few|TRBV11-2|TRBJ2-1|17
TGTGCCAGCAGCTGGATTCTAGCGGGCCTGGGCAACAATGAGCAGTTCTTC
CASSWILAGLGNNEQFF
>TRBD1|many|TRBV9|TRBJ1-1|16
TGTGCCAGCAGCGCGCTACAGGGGGTTATGAACACTGAAGCTTTCTTT
CASSALQGVMNTEAFF
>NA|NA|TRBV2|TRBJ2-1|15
TGTGCCAGCAGTCCTAGGGGTTTAGGGTACAATGAGCAGTTCTTC
CASSPRGLGYNEQFF
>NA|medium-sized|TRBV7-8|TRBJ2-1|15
TGTGCCAGCAGCATCGACAGCTCTTCCTACAATGAGCAGTTCTTC
CASSIDSSSYNEQFF
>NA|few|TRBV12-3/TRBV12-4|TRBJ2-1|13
TGTGCCAGCACCACCGCGGGATACAATGAGCAGTTCTTC
CASTTAGYNEQFF
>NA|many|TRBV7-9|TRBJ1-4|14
TGTGCCAGCAGCCTACAGGGAACTAATGAAAAACTGTTTTTT
CASSLQGTNEKLFF